Below, 10 T cell receptor beta chains from the same sample are listed, as sequenced in a study of cytomegalovirus exposure and HLA in healthy donors. The PCR employed 60 Vbeta primers together with 13 Jbeta primers. Data came from immunoSEQ multiplex PCR; TCRdb stores just in-frame clones and leaves some out. The sample has some 83,000 clones, and its top ten clones hold about 1.1%. Sequencing was done on a sample of PBMCs. The receptors originated from a woman younger than 45 in good health and CMV-seronegative.

Details on this clone: A read error may produce the germline difference seen at one junction end. The sample carries other DNA sequences with the same CDR3. CDR3 DNA: TGTGCCTGGAGGGGACAGGGCAGTAATTCACCCCTACACTTT. This encodes CAWRGQGSNSPLHF. The gene calls are TRBV30 and TRBJ1-6; 9 positions match TRBD1. Germline V gene data show CDR1 as GTSNPN and CDR2 as SVGIG (reference sequence). The CDR3 runs 14 residues.

CDR3 sequence reads: CATSRPRQNTGELFF. CDR3 in DNA: TGTGCCACCAGCAGACCAAGACAGAACACCGGGGAGCTGTTTTTT. The V gene is TRBV15, the J gene TRBJ2-2; D gene ambiguous. The V gene's germline CDR1 is LNHNV and CDR2 YYDKDF (reference sequence). The CDR3 has 15 amino acids. V lost 2 bases to trimming and J lost 1 base, with 8 bases between them.

This chain joins TRBV6-6 and TRBJ1-1; tentatively, D is TRBD1 (5 bases). The CDR3 runs to 13 residues. V dropped 2 bases and J dropped 3 bases, with 7 bases sitting between them. CDR1 is MNHNY, CDR2 SVGAGI, per germline (reference sequence). The CDR3 protein is CASSYIGDTEAFF. DNA of the CDR3: TGTGCCAGCAGTTACATAGGGGACACTGAAGCTTTCTTT.

V usage is TRBV11-2 and J usage is TRBJ1-1; D perhaps matches TRBD1 (6 bases). Germline V lookup: CDR1 SGHAT, CDR2 FQNNGV. V dropped 3 bases and J dropped 6 bases, with 14 bases sitting between them. The CDR3 is 14 amino acids. CDR3 region: CASSFDRTAPEAFF. CDR3 nucleotide sequence: TGTGCCAGCAGCTTTGACCGGACAGCCCCTGAAGCTTTCTTT.

The CDR3 loop reads CAWSPGDGYTF. The DNA for the CDR3 is TGTGCCTGGAGTCCGGGGGACGGCTACACCTTC. The chain links TRBV30 to TRBJ1-2, with D possibly matching TRBD1 (5 bases). V lost 2 bases and J lost 8, with 9 bases in between. This CDR3 is built from 11 residues. The germline gives CDR1 GTSNPN, CDR2 SVGIG (reference sequence).

The chain links TRBV6-6 to TRBJ1-4, with 9 bases identical to TRBD1. CDR3 length: 14 amino acids. J was trimmed by 5 bases and V by 6 bases; bases with no gene match: 4. Germline CDR1 and CDR2: MNHNY and SVGAGI (reference sequence). The CDR3 DNA sequence: TGTGCCAGCAGCAAGGGACAGGGAAATGAAAAACTGTTTTTT. It codes for CASSKGQGNEKLFF.

The chain joins TRBV6-1 to TRBJ1-1; perhaps TRBD1 as D (5 bases). The germline V gene has CDR1 MNHNS and CDR2 SASEGT. This CDR3 region has 13 residues. V lost 7 bases, J lost 2 bases, and 11 bases lay in between. CDR3 loop: CASKGHSNTEAFF. The CDR3, as DNA: TGTGCCAGCAAAGGACACTCAAACACTGAAGCTTTCTTT.

The chain recombines TRBV27 with TRBJ2-6; no firm D call. CDR1 and CDR2 (germline): MNHEY, SMNVEV (reference sequence). The CDR3 runs 16 residues. The V gene lost 4 bases and the J gene lost 0 bases, with 10 bases spanning the gap. This chain's CDR3 is CASSYSLSSGANVLTF. For the CDR3, the DNA is TGTGCCAGCAGTTACTCACTTAGCTCTGGGGCCAACGTCCTGACTTTC.

The chain joins TRBV6-5 to TRBJ1-2, with D perhaps TRBD1 (6 bases). The CDR3 length is 13 residues. Trimming took off 5 bases at V and 3 bases at J, with 10 bases between the two ends. Germline CDR1 reads MNHEY; CDR2 reads SVGAGI. In DNA, the CDR3 is TGTGCCAGCAGTCCGACAGGCGACTATGGCTACACCTTC. Residues: CASSPTGDYGYTF.

The gene calls are TRBV6-1 and TRBJ1-6; 7 bases match TRBD1. Looked up from germline, CDR1 is MNHNS and CDR2 is SASEGT. Trimming removed 2 bases from V and 0 bases from J; junction bases left unmatched: 4. The CDR3 spans 17 residues. CDR3 loop: CASSEMGQTSYNSPLHF. As DNA, the CDR3 is TGTGCCAGCAGTGAAATGGGACAGACCTCCTATAATTCACCCCTCCACTTT.